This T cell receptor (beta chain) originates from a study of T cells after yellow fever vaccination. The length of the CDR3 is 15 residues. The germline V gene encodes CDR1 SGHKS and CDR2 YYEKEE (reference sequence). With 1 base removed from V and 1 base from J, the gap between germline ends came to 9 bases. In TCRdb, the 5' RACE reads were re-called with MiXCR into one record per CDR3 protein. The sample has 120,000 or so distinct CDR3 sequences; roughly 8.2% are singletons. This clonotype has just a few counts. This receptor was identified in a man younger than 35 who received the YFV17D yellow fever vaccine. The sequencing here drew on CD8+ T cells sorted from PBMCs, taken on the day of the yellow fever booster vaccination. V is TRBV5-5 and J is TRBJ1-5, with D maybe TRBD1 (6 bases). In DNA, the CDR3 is TGTGCCAGCAGCTTGAGGGGGGCGAGCAATCAGCCCCAGCATTTT. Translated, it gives CASSLRGASNQPQHF.